Listed here are 15 T cell receptor beta chains from one sample, sequenced in a study of T cells in Graves' hyperthyroidism and ophthalmopathy. The TCR beta CDR3 regions underwent amplification using RNA transcripts as the source. The TCR CDR3 first-round RT-PCR relied on the HTBI primer set. TCRdb recomputed calls from the multiplex PCR reads with MiXCR, one row per CDR3 protein. The repertoire consists of around 350,000 distinct CDR3 sequences, with roughly 14% occurring once and the leading ten covering around 20%. The source material was blood. The receptors here all came from a woman aged 25 to 39 with Graves' ophthalmopathy.

This clonotype was picked up a small number of times. V is TRBV9 and J is TRBJ1-2; no clear D. V was shortened by 5 bases and J by 1 base, with 12 bases between the two germline ends. The CDR3 has 14 residues. CDR1 SGDLS and CDR2 YYNGEE come from the germline V gene. The CDR3 here is CASRSRAGNYGYTF. The CDR3 coding sequence is TGTGCCAGCAGGTCCCGGGCGGGTAACTATGGCTACACCTTC.

As concerns this clonotype: In this CDR3 the conserved last residue, phenylalanine or tryptophan, is missing, so a read error is likely. The chain uses TRBV2 and TRBJ1-1; 8 bases fit TRBD1. The length of the CDR3 is 17 residues. Trimming removed 6 bases from V and 1 base from J; junction bases left unmatched: 13. Germline lookup yields CDR1 SNHLY and CDR2 FYNNEI. The DNA of the CDR3 is TGTGCCAGCAGCCGACTAAGGGTGACAGGGGCGAACACTGAAGCTTTCCTT. It is translated as CASSRLRVTGANTEAFL.

At least ten counts were recorded for this clonotype. The J gene is TRBJ2-7, the V gene TRBV27; a possible D gene is TRBD1 (6 bases). V gave up 3 bases and J gave up 2 bases, with 17 bases separating them. This CDR3 has 16 residues. The germline gives CDR1 MNHEY, CDR2 SMNVEV (reference sequence). The CDR3 region has the DNA TGTGCCAGCAGTTTTGCGGGTGGACAGTGGGCCTACGAGCAGTACTTC. This gives the protein CASSFAGGQWAYEQYF.

V gene TRBV7-2 combines with J gene TRBJ2-1; TRBD1 matches at 7 bases. CDR1 and CDR2 from the germline V gene are SGHTA and FQGNSA. There are 12 residues in the CDR3. Germline trimming cut 5 bases from V and 7 bases from J; bases unmatched to any gene: 2. DNA of the CDR3: TGTGCCAGCAGCGCACAGGGGAATGAGCAGTTCTTC. Translated, it gives CASSAQGNEQFF.

This clonotype was observed at least ten times. This chain connects TRBV6-1 to TRBJ1-3; no reliable D call. The CDR3 is made up of 14 amino acids. The ends were cut back, 7 bases at V and 8 bases at J, with 18 bases in the middle. Germline CDR1 is MNHNS and CDR2 is SASEGT. This CDR3 is CASISHGLRDTIYF. CDR3 DNA: TGTGCCAGCATTTCGCACGGGCTTCGAGACACCATATATTTT.

This clonotype was counted at least ten times. The chain is built from TRBV25-1 and TRBJ1-1; the D is unclear. CDR1 is MGHDK and CDR2 is SYGVNS in the germline V gene. The CDR3 is made up of 15 amino acids. The germline V and J ends were trimmed by 5 bases and 1 base, with 14 bases remaining between them. Written as DNA, the CDR3 is TGTGCCAGCAGTCCTATTGGGGTAACGAACACTGAAGCTTTCTTT. Translation: CASSPIGVTNTEAFF.

The chain couples TRBV6-1 to TRBJ2-7, with 8 bases aligning to TRBD1. The CDR3 has 14 residues. The V and J ends lost 6 bases and 6 bases, in that order; junction bases with no gene match: 10. Germline CDR1 MNHNS, CDR2 SASEGT. CDR3 in DNA: TGTGCCAGCAGCACCCGGACAGGGCCCAGCGAGCAGTACTTC. Translated: CASSTRTGPSEQYF.

This clonotype was seen just once. One base away lies a much larger clone, so this may be a sequencing read error. The CDR3 nucleotides read TGTGCCAGCAGTGGCCTCCTGGCTAGTCGGTCCGAACAGGAGCAGTTCTTC. It codes for CASSGLLASRSEQEQFF. The chain has TRBV2 and TRBJ2-1; no clear D gene. Germline lookup yields CDR1 SNHLY and CDR2 FYNNEI. Trimming pared 4 bases from V and 10 bases from J, leaving 26 bases between. The CDR3 runs to 17 residues.

In its sample, this clonotype was seen many times. The chain uses TRBV19 and TRBJ2-4, with unresolved D. CDR1 is LNHDA, CDR2 SQIVND, per germline (reference sequence). The V and J ends lost 5 bases and 1 base respectively, with 15 bases between them. The CDR3 contains 16 residues. The CDR3 protein is CASSPGNPGAKNIQYF. The CDR3 DNA reads as TGTGCCAGTAGTCCCGGAAACCCTGGGGCCAAAAACATTCAGTACTTC.

This clonotype was detected ten times or more. The V call is TRBV7-9, the J call TRBJ1-5; 8 bases are a match to TRBD1. This CDR3 contains 15 residues. Germline V gene sequence: CDR1 SEHNR, CDR2 FQNEAQ (reference sequence). J gave up 2 bases and V 4 bases, and 4 bases lay outside the gene matches. For the CDR3, the DNA is TGTGCCAGCAGCTCGCAGGGGGCTGGCAATCAGCCCCAGCATTTT. Translation gives CASSSQGAGNQPQHF.

This clonotype was observed many times. V is TRBV6-1 and J is TRBJ2-7, with unresolved D. The CDR3 loop spans 14 amino acids. Germline V gene lookup returns CDR1 MNHNS and CDR2 SASEGT. V was trimmed by 5 bases and J by 0 bases, leaving 11 bases between them. CDR3 nucleotide sequence: TGTGCCAGCAGTTCGGTCCCAAGCTCCTACGAGCAGTACTTC. Protein sequence: CASSSVPSSYEQYF.

A word on this clonotype: With a much larger clone just one base away, this may be a read error. J is TRBJ1-4 and V is TRBV20-1; the D gene is possibly TRBD1 (6 bases). The CDR3 runs to 15 residues. CDR1 is DFQATT and CDR2 is SNEGSKA in the germline V gene (reference sequence). CDR3: CSAPLRDNLSQKLSF. In DNA form, the CDR3 reads TGCAGTGCTCCTTTGAGGGACAATTTATCTCAGAAACTGTCTTTT.

The V call is TRBV30, the J call TRBJ1-1, with D possibly matching TRBD1 (5 bases). The V end was cut by 5 bases, the J end by 3 bases, with 13 bases between. This CDR3 spans 13 amino acids. CDR1 and CDR2 (germline): GTSNPN, SVGIG (reference sequence). DNA of the CDR3: TGTGCCTGGGGGGTCGGGGACCACACTGAAGCTTTCTTT. Its translation is CAWGVGDHTEAFF.

This clonotype was picked up many times. The chain has TRBV7-9 and TRBJ1-1; tentatively, D is TRBD1 (6 bases). In germline, CDR1 is SEHNR, CDR2 FQNEAQ (reference sequence). The CDR3 sequence is 15 residues long. V gave up 2 bases and J gave up 0 bases, with 10 bases separating them. CDR3 region: CASSLPQGMNTEAFF. The DNA of the CDR3 is TGTGCCAGCAGCTTACCACAGGGAATGAACACTGAAGCTTTCTTT. The entire variable domain, with the rest obtained from reference TRBV7-9 and TRBJ1-1, is as follows: DTGVSQNPRHKITKRGQNVTFRCDPISEHNRLYWYRQTLGQGPEFLTYFQNEAQLEKSRLLSDRFSAERPKGSFSTLEIQRTEQGDSAMYLCASSLPQGMNTEAFFGQGTRLTVV.

With respect to this clonotype: A read error may be the cause here, since a much bigger clone is one base away. The chain uses TRBV7-2 and TRBJ1-2, with D unresolved. The CDR3 has 14 residues. Germline assignment: CDR1 SGHTA and CDR2 FQGNSA. The DNA of the CDR3 is TGTGTCAGCAGCTTAGGGAACACTTATGTGGGCTACACCTTC. Its protein is CVSSLGNTYVGYTF.